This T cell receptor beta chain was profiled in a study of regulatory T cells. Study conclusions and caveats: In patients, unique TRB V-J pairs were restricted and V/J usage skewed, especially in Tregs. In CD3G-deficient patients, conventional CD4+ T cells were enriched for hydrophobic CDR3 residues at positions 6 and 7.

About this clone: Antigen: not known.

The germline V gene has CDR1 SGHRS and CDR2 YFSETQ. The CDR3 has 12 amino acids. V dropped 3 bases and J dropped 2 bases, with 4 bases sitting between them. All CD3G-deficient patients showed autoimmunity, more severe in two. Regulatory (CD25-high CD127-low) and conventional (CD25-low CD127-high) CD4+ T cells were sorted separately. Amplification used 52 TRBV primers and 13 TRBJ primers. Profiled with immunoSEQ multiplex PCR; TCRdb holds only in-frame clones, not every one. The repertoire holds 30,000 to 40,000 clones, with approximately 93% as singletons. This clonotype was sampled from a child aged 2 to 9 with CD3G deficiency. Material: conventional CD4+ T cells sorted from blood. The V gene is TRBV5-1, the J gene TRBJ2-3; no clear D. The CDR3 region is CASSSNTDTQYF. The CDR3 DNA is TGCGCCAGCAGCTCAAACACAGATACGCAGTATTTT.